The table lists the clone carrying this T cell receptor (beta chain) with a few counts. The antigen is unknown. Unique molecular identifiers were built into the TCR beta cDNA libraries. T cells numbering about 0.85 to 10 million yielded cDNA molecules that totaled roughly 500,000. TCRdb reprocessed the PCR reads with MiXCR, giving one entry per CDR3 protein. The table lists hundreds of thousands of distinct CDR3 sequences, 30% of them singletons. The source of the sample is a study of post-analysis software for immune sequencing data. Study overall: Clinical courses comprised relapsing-remitting, secondary progressive and progressive-relapsing multiple sclerosis. General study results and limits: Comparison of patients with controls showed 4 to 6 TRBV segments more frequent in patients, TRBV5-6, TRBV5-1 and TRBV20-1 among them. Multiple sclerosis patients had significantly lower normalized Chao1 diversity than controls.

Trimming removed 7 bases from V and 10 bases from J; junction bases left unmatched: 15. Germline loops: CDR1 MDHEN, CDR2 SYDVKM. The CDR3 sequence is 15 residues long. The clonotype was recovered from a girl between 5 and 17 years old with multiple sclerosis. The chain employs TRBV28 and TRBJ2-1, with 8 bases lining up with TRBD2. The sample consisted of blood. CDR3 sequence: CASNTPGLGVWEQFF. CDR3 DNA sequence: TGTGCCAGCAATACTCCGGGACTAGGGGTATGGGAGCAGTTCTTC. Full variable domain (outside the CDR3, taken from reference TRBV28 and TRBJ2-1): DVKVTQSSRYLVKRTGEKVFLECVQDMDHENMFWYRQDPGLGLRLIYFSYDVKMKEKGDIPEGYSVSREKKERFSLILESASTNQTSMYLCASNTPGLGVWEQFFGPGTRLTVL.